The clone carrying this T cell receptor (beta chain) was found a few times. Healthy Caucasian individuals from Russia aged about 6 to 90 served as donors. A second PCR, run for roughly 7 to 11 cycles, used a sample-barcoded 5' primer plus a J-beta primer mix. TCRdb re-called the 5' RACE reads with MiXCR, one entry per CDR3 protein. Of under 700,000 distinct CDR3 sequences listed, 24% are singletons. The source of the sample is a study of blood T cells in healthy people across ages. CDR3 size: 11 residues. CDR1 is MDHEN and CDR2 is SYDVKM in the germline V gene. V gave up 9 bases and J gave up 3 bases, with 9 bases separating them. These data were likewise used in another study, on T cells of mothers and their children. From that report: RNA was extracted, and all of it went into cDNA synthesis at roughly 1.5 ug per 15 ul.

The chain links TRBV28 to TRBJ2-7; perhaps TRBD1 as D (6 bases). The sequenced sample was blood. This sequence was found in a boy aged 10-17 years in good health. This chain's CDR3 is CASTGYYEQYF. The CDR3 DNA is TGTGCCAGTACAGGGTACTACGAGCAGTACTTC. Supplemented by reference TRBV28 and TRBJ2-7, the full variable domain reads DVKVTQSSRYLVKRTGEKVFLECVQDMDHENMFWYRQDPGLGLRLIYFSYDVKMKEKGDIPEGYSVSREKKERFSLILESASTNQTSMYLCASTGYYEQYFGPGTRLTVT.